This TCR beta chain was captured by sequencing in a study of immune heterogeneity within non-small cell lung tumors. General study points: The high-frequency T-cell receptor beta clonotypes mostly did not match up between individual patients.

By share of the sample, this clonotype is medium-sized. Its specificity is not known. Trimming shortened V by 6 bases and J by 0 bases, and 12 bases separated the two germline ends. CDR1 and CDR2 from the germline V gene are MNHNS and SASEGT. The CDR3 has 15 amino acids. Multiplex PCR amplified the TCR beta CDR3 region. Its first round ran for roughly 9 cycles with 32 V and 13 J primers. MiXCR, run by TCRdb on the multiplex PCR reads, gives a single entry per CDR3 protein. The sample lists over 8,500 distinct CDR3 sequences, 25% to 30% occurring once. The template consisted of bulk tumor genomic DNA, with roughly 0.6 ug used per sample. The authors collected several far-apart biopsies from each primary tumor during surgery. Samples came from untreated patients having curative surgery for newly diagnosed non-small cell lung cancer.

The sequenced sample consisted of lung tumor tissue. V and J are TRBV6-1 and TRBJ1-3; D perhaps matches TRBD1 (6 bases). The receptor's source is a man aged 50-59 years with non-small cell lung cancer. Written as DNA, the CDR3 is TGTGCCAGCAGCGAACAGGGTACCTCTGGAAACACCATATATTTT. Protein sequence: CASSEQGTSGNTIYF.